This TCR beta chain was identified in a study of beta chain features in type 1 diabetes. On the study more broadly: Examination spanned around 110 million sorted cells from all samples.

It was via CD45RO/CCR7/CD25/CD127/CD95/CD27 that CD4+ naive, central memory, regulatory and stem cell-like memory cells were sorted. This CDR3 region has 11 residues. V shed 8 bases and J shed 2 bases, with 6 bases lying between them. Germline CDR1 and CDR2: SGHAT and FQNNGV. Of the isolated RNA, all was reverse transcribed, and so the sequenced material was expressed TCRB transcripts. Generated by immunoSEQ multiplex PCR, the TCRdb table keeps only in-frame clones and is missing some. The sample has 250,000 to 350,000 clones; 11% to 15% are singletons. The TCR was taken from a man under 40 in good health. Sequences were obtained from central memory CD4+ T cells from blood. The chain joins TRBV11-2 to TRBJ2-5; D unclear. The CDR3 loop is CASLLQETQYF. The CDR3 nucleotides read TGTGCCAGCTTGCTGCAAGAGACCCAGTACTTC. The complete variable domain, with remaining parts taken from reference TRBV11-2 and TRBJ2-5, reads EAGVAQSPRYKIIEKRQSVAFWCNPISGHATLYWYQQILGQGPKLLIQFQNNGVVDDSQLPKDRFSAERLKGVDSTLKIQPAKLEDSAVYLCASLLQETQYFGPGTRLLVL.